These 28 T cell receptor beta chains were all obtained from the same sample, sequenced in a study of T cells in Graves' hyperthyroidism and ophthalmopathy. Regions amplified from RNA transcripts were the TCR beta CDR3 regions. The study used the HTBI primer set for a first-round RT-PCR of the TCR CDR3. TCRdb re-analysed the multiplex PCR reads in MiXCR, keeping a single row per CDR3 protein. The profile shows 380,000 or so distinct CDR3 sequences, more than 11% of them singletons. Sequencing used blood. These receptors were collected from a woman in her thirties with Graves' hyperthyroidism.

This sequence joins TRBV7-9 and TRBJ2-7, with 7 bases aligning to TRBD2. Trimming took 2 bases from V and 4 from J; bases not matched to a gene: 8. The CDR3 is made up of 15 amino acids. The germline gives CDR1 SEHNR, CDR2 FQNEAQ (reference sequence). CDR3 DNA: TGTGCCAGCAGCTTATTACTAGCGACCTCTTACGAGCAGTACTTC. Translation: CASSLLLATSYEQYF.

This clonotype occurred many times. This rearrangement joins TRBV19 to TRBJ2-7; D perhaps matches TRBD2 (7 bases). The CDR3 sequence is 16 residues long. Trimming removed 4 bases from V and 4 bases from J, with 20 bases in between. From germline, CDR1 is LNHDA and CDR2 SQIVND (reference sequence). The CDR3 spells CASSTGRGADYYEQYF. The CDR3 nucleotides read TGTGCCAGTAGTACCGGCCGGGGGGCAGACTATTACGAGCAGTACTTC.

This clonotype was observed at least ten times. V usage is TRBV12-3 or TRBV12-4 and J usage is TRBJ1-5; D may be TRBD1 (5 bases). V was pared by 7 bases and J by 4 bases, with 23 bases between. The CDR3 is 17 residues long. In nucleotides, the CDR3 is TGTGCCAGCACCCTCAGGGAGGGAGCAGTGCTTAATCAGCCCCAGCATTTT. Amino acid sequence: CASTLREGAVLNQPQHF.

This clonotype was counted a few times. V usage is TRBV6-1 and J usage is TRBJ1-5, with TRBD1 matching over 8 bases. The CDR3 runs 14 residues. Per the germline V gene, CDR1 is MNHNS and CDR2 is SASEGT. V was pared by 7 bases and J by 6 bases, with 8 bases of the junction left unmatched. This CDR3 reads CASIKTGDGQPQHF. DNA for the CDR3: TGTGCCAGCATAAAGACAGGGGACGGTCAGCCCCAGCATTTT.

The table lists this clonotype with many counts. The J gene is TRBJ1-6, the V gene TRBV27; D uncertain. The CDR3 is 13 residues long. The germline V gene encodes CDR1 MNHEY and CDR2 SMNVEV (reference sequence). The V gene lost 2 bases and the J gene lost 7 bases, with 6 bases spanning the gap. The CDR3 coding sequence is TGTGCCAGCAGTTTAAAAGAAAATTCACCCCTCCACTTT. Translated: CASSLKENSPLHF.

This clonotype was detected a few times. This rearrangement joins TRBV24-1 to TRBJ1-2; no clear D gene. CDR1 and CDR2 from the germline V gene are KGHDR and SFDVKD. Trimming removed 5 bases from V and 0 bases from J, with 6 bases in between. The CDR3 runs to 13 residues. The CDR3 sequence is CATSATSNYGYTF. CDR3 nucleotide sequence: TGTGCCACCAGTGCGACCTCTAACTATGGCTACACCTTC.

This clonotype came up many times. The rearrangement uses TRBV11-2 and TRBJ2-7; tentative D call: TRBD2 (5 bases). The CDR3 is 13 amino acids. CDR1 is SGHAT, CDR2 FQNNGV, per germline. V lost 4 bases, J lost 7 bases, and 14 bases lay in between. As DNA, the CDR3 is TGTGCCAGCAGCTCCCGGGGTGTAGGGGAGCAGTACTTC. The encoded protein is CASSSRGVGEQYF.

A remark on this clonotype: A much larger clonotype is one base distant, so this may be a read error. The rearrangement links TRBV11-2 to TRBJ2-3; 9 bases fit TRBD2. V was clipped by 5 bases and J by 9 bases; unmatched bases: 9. The CDR3 has 14 residues. Germline V gene lookup returns CDR1 SGHAT and CDR2 FQNNGV. The CDR3 loop is CASSRLAVARTQYF. The DNA of the CDR3 is TGTGCCAGCAGCCGACTAGCGGTAGCGCGAACGCAGTATTTT.

The gene calls are TRBV20-1 and TRBJ2-7; D is ambiguous. Trimming left V 2 bases short and J 0 bases short, with 11 bases between. This CDR3 contains 14 residues. Germline-derived CDR1 and CDR2 are DFQATT and SNEGSKA (reference sequence). This CDR3 is CSARFQYYSYEQYF. The CDR3 DNA is TGCAGTGCTAGATTTCAATACTACTCCTACGAGCAGTACTTC.

In its sample, this clonotype was seen many times. The chain has TRBV29-1 and TRBJ2-7; 8 bases align to TRBD2. V trimming: 4 bases; J trimming: 6 bases; junction bases outside the gene matches: 14. CDR3 length: 15 amino acids. Germline V gene data show CDR1 as SQVTM and CDR2 as ANQGSEA. This CDR3 is CSVVGAGESYGEQYF. CDR3 sequence (DNA): TGCAGCGTTGTAGGAGCGGGAGAATCTTACGGCGAGCAGTACTTC.

This clonotype was recorded many times. This chain links TRBV7-9 with TRBJ2-7; D may be TRBD1 or TRBD2 (5 bases each). This CDR3 contains 16 residues. Germline CDR1 reads SEHNR; CDR2 reads FQNEAQ (reference sequence). V lost 6 bases and J lost 3, with 21 bases in between. The chain's CDR3 is CASRLFSSGGSYEQYF. The DNA of the CDR3 is TGTGCCAGCAGACTATTTAGTAGTGGGGGTAGCTACGAGCAGTACTTC. Looking up the rest from reference TRBV7-9 and TRBJ2-7 gives the full variable domain: DTGVSQNPRHKITKRGQNVTFRCDPISEHNRLYWYRQTLGQGPEFLTYFQNEAQLEKSRLLSDRFSAERPKGSFSTLEIQRTEQGDSAMYLCASRLFSSGGSYEQYFGPGTRLTVT.

This clonotype occurred many times. The rearrangement joins TRBV2 to TRBJ2-3; 7 bases map to TRBD2. The CDR3 consists of 15 residues. Per the germline V gene, CDR1 is SNHLY and CDR2 is FYNNEI. Losses at the gene ends were 7 bases for V and 4 bases for J; bases not matched to a gene: 11. CDR3 sequence: CASTGGEKLPDTQYF. The CDR3 DNA reads TGTGCCAGCACGGGGGGAGAGAAGTTACCAGATACGCAGTATTTT.

A note on this clonotype: Mismatch with germline at one junction end may stem from a read error. This chain uses TRBV30 with TRBJ1-1, with D uncertain. This CDR3 has 11 amino acids. The germline V gene encodes CDR1 GTSNPN and CDR2 SVGIG (reference sequence). CDR3 amino acids: CAWRIHTEAFF. In nucleotides, the CDR3 is TGTGCCTGGAGGATCCACACCGAAGCTTTCTTT. Together with reference TRBV30 and TRBJ1-1, the CDR3 gives the full variable domain: SQTIHQWPATLVQPVGSPLSLECTVEGTSNPNLYWYRQAAGRGLQLLFYSVGIGQISSEVPQNLSASRPQDRQFILSSKKLLLSDSGFYLCAWRIHTEAFFGQGTRLTVV.

For this clonotype: One end of the junction fails to match germline, which may point to a read error. CDR3 DNA: TGTGCTAGCAGCTTAAAACGGAGACTAGCGGCCTTCGAGCAGTACTTC. Its translation is CASSLKRRLAAFEQYF. The chain joins TRBV7-7 to TRBJ2-7; 9 nucleotides agree with TRBD2. Germline V gene sequence: CDR1 SSHAT, CDR2 FNYEAQ (reference sequence). The CDR3 totals 16 residues.

This clonotype was seen many times. The rearrangement links TRBV6-1 to TRBJ2-3; D remains ambiguous. V was clipped by 5 bases and J by 6 bases, with 6 bases between them. Germline-derived CDR1 and CDR2 are MNHNS and SASEGT. The CDR3 totals 11 residues. In DNA form, the CDR3 reads TGTGCCAGCAGTAATCTGGATACGCAGTATTTT. As protein: CASSNLDTQYF.

At least ten counts were recorded for this clonotype. This CDR3 is CSVTAGQVGYEQYF. Written as DNA, the CDR3 is TGCAGTGTTACGGCAGGGCAGGTTGGGTACGAGCAGTACTTC. The chain joins TRBV20-1 to TRBJ2-7; D perhaps matches TRBD1 (5 bases). The germline gives CDR1 DFQATT, CDR2 SNEGSKA (reference sequence). The CDR3 is 14 residues long. V lost 7 bases, J lost 4 bases, and 20 bases lay in between.

The chain is built from TRBV7-9 and TRBJ2-1, with D perhaps TRBD2 (6 bases). V gave up 5 bases and J gave up 6 bases, with 23 bases separating them. Germline V gives CDR1 SEHNR, CDR2 FQNEAQ (reference sequence). This CDR3 spans 17 amino acids. CDR3 loop: CASSGNVGTVGSNEQFF. CDR3 DNA: TGTGCCAGCAGCGGAAATGTGGGGACTGTGGGAAGCAATGAGCAGTTCTTC. Complete variable domain (other parts from reference TRBV7-9 and TRBJ2-1): DTGVSQNPRHKITKRGQNVTFRCDPISEHNRLYWYRQTLGQGPEFLTYFQNEAQLEKSRLLSDRFSAERPKGSFSTLEIQRTEQGDSAMYLCASSGNVGTVGSNEQFFGPGTRLTVL.

At least ten counts were recorded for this clonotype. The genes are TRBV20-1 and TRBJ2-7; 7 positions match TRBD2. CDR1 DFQATT and CDR2 SNEGSKA come from the germline V gene (reference sequence). V lost 3 bases to trimming and J lost 4 bases; unmatched junction nucleotides: 9. The length of the CDR3 is 14 residues. This CDR3 is CSARGGRAEYEQYF. The CDR3 DNA reads as TGCAGTGCTAGGGGGGGGAGGGCGGAGTACGAGCAGTACTTC.

This sequence joins TRBV18 and TRBJ1-4; 7 bases are shared with TRBD1. The V and J ends lost 5 bases and 4 bases, in that order; junction bases with no gene match: 7. The CDR3 is 15 amino acids. Looked up from germline, CDR1 is KGHSH and CDR2 is LQKENI. For the CDR3, the DNA is TGTGCCAGCTCATCTCAGAGGGGGCTTAATGAAAAACTGTTTTTT. This translates into CASSSQRGLNEKLFF.

This clonotype was found a few times. The rearrangement links TRBV9 to TRBJ2-7; 7 bases match TRBD2. Germline V gene sequence: CDR1 SGDLS, CDR2 YYNGEE. The CDR3 totals 14 residues. J gave up 5 bases and V 0 bases, and 5 bases lay outside the gene matches. The CDR3 DNA follows: TGTGCCAGCAGCGTAGGGGGAGGGCCTCACGAGCAGTACTTC. Residues: CASSVGGGPHEQYF.

This clonotype was observed a few times. The rearrangement joins TRBV5-6 to TRBJ1-1; D is uncertain. V lost 4 bases and J lost 5, with 18 bases in between. CDR3 length equals 15 residues. In germline, CDR1 is SGHDT, CDR2 YYEEEE. The CDR3 nucleotides are TGTGCCAGCAGCGCAAGGGTTGGGGTTTTTACTGAAGCTTTCTTT. Amino acid sequence: CASSARVGVFTEAFF. The whole variable domain, remainder taken from reference TRBV5-6 and TRBJ1-1, is DAGVTQSPTHLIKTRGQQVTLRCSPKSGHDTVSWYQQALGQGPQFIFQYYEEEERQRGNFPDRFSGHQFPNYSSELNVNALLLGDSALYLCASSARVGVFTEAFFGQGTRLTVV.

This clonotype appeared a few times. This rearrangement joins TRBV7-9 to TRBJ2-5, with D perhaps TRBD1 (7 bases). Deletions cut 3 bases from V and 1 base from J, with 12 bases between. The CDR3 spans 15 residues. Germline V gene lookup returns CDR1 SEHNR and CDR2 FQNEAQ (reference sequence). CDR3 bases: TGTGCCAGCAGCTTCGACAGGGAGGCCCAAGAGACCCAGTACTTC. The encoded protein is CASSFDREAQETQYF.

This chain connects TRBV20-1 to TRBJ2-7; 11 nucleotides match TRBD2. After removal of 5 bases from V and 2 bases from J, the junction contained 17 bases not matched to a gene. In germline, CDR1 is DFQATT, CDR2 SNEGSKA (reference sequence). This CDR3 is 18 amino acids long. DNA for the CDR3: TGCAGTGCTGTGGACGGTTTCGCTAGCGGGAGGTCGCCCTACGAGCAGTACTTC. Protein sequence: CSAVDGFASGRSPYEQYF.

This clonotype was counted ten times or more. This chain joins TRBV28 and TRBJ1-1; D gene uncertain. The V end lost 7 bases, the J end lost 1 base, and 4 bases lay between the germline ends. Germline CDR1 is MDHEN and CDR2 is SYDVKM. CDR3 length: 11 residues. CDR3 bases: TGTGCCAGCATAGAGAACACTGAAGCTTTCTTT. Its translation: CASIENTEAFF. Variable domain in full (rest from reference TRBV28 and TRBJ1-1): DVKVTQSSRYLVKRTGEKVFLECVQDMDHENMFWYRQDPGLGLRLIYFSYDVKMKEKGDIPEGYSVSREKKERFSLILESASTNQTSMYLCASIENTEAFFGQGTRLTVV.

This chain connects TRBV5-1 to TRBJ1-4; the match to TRBD1 covers 7 bases. The germline CDR1 and CDR2 sequences are SGHRS and YFSETQ. The CDR3 length is 14 residues. The V and J ends lost 0 bases and 7 bases, in that order; junction bases with no gene match: 3. CDR3 sequence reads: CASSLGQGIEKLFF. The CDR3 nucleotides read TGCGCCAGCAGCTTGGGACAGGGCATTGAAAAACTGTTTTTT.

The table lists this clonotype with a few counts. V is TRBV7-2 and J is TRBJ2-7; TRBD1 might be the D (6 bases). Germline V lookup: CDR1 SGHTA, CDR2 FQGNSA. V shed 8 bases and J shed 6 bases, with 14 bases lying between them. There are 12 residues in the CDR3. CDR3 protein: CASGLGTPEQYF. The CDR3 DNA reads TGTGCCAGCGGCCTCGGGACACCCGAGCAGTACTTC. Drawing the rest from reference TRBV7-2 and TRBJ2-7, the complete variable domain is GAGVSQSPSNKVTEKGKDVELRCDPISGHTALYWYRQSLGQGLEFLIYFQGNSAPDKSGLPSDRFSAERTGGSVSTLTIQRTQQEDSAVYLCASGLGTPEQYFGPGTRLTVT.

This clonotype has a handful of counts. The genes are TRBV7-6 and TRBJ1-6; 8 bases match TRBD1. The CDR3 loop spans 15 amino acids. CDR1 and CDR2 (germline): SGHVS, FNYEAQ. Trimming removed 6 bases from V and 7 bases from J; junction bases left unmatched: 8. CDR3 in DNA: TGTGCCAGCAGGGACAGGGCGGGTGAGAATTCACCCCTCCACTTT. It translates to CASRDRAGENSPLHF.

Only a few counts were recorded for this clonotype. The chain couples TRBV19 to TRBJ1-4; D remains ambiguous. V was shortened by 3 bases and J by 0 bases, with 11 bases between the two germline ends. The CDR3 length is 16 residues. The germline V gene has CDR1 LNHDA and CDR2 SQIVND (reference sequence). The CDR3 is CASSIGRAATNEKLFF. Written as DNA, the CDR3 is TGTGCCAGTAGTATCGGGAGGGCGGCAACTAATGAAAAACTGTTTTTT.